Presented here are 24 T cell receptor beta chains from one specimen sequenced in a study of T cell changes during pregnancy in multiple sclerosis. Measured with immunoSEQ multiplex PCR; TCRdb has only the in-frame clones, and not every one. The table has 80,000 to 130,000 clones, 85% to 95% seen once. Material: peripheral blood, obtained before pregnancy. These receptor sequences come from a female donor with multiple sclerosis, enrolled in a pregnancy study.

J is TRBJ1-4 and V is TRBV27, with D tentatively TRBD1 (5 bases). Trimming shortened V by 0 bases and J by 8 bases, and 10 bases separated the two germline ends. Germline-derived CDR1 and CDR2 are MNHEY and SMNVEV (reference sequence). The CDR3 is made up of 14 amino acids. Here the CDR3 reads CASSLSGVKEKLFF. DNA for the CDR3: TGTGCCAGCAGTTTATCAGGGGTGAAAGAAAAACTGTTTTTT.

The J gene is TRBJ2-7, the V gene TRBV6-1; weak D call: TRBD1 (5 bases). The CDR3 spans 14 residues. Germline values: CDR1 MNHNS, CDR2 SASEGT. The germline V and J ends were trimmed by 7 bases and 4 bases, with 17 bases remaining between them. CDR3 DNA sequence: TGTGCCAGCATCAACAGGCTATCCATATACGAGCAGTACTTC. Translation gives CASINRLSIYEQYF.

The chain combines TRBV4-2 with TRBJ2-3, with 8 bases lining up with TRBD2. V shed 0 bases, J shed 0 bases, and the junction held 8 bases outside the gene matches. Germline V gives CDR1 LGHNA, CDR2 YNFKEQ. This CDR3 is built from 18 residues. The CDR3 sequence: CASSQDPLAGISTDTQYF. For the CDR3, the DNA is TGTGCCAGCAGCCAAGATCCGCTAGCGGGCATTAGCACAGATACGCAGTATTTT.

This chain uses TRBV2 with TRBJ2-3, with 7 bases that match TRBD1. The length of the CDR3 is 15 residues. V shed 4 bases, J shed 4 bases, and the junction held 8 bases outside the gene matches. Germline V gene lookup returns CDR1 SNHLY and CDR2 FYNNEI. CDR3 in amino acids: CASSVKRGHSDTQYF. The CDR3 DNA sequence: TGTGCCAGCAGTGTTAAAAGGGGGCACTCAGATACGCAGTATTTT.

The chain carries TRBV2 and TRBJ1-2; 8 bases are a match to TRBD1. The CDR3 length is 14 residues. Germline V gives CDR1 SNHLY, CDR2 FYNNEI. J lost 0 bases, V lost 8 bases, and 5 bases had no gene match. CDR3 nucleotides: TGTGCCAGCTATAGGACAGGGACTAACTATGGCTACACCTTC. Translation gives CASYRTGTNYGYTF.

To note about this clone: A junction end diverges from the germline sequence, so it may reflect a read error. The gene calls are TRBV10-3 and TRBJ2-2; 13 positions match TRBD2. The CDR3 length is 16 residues. The germline CDR1 and CDR2 sequences are ENHRY and SYGVKD. The CDR3 reads CATRGGTSGNPGELFF. The CDR3 nucleotides are TGTGCCACCCGGGGGGGGACTAGCGGGAACCCCGGGGAGCTGTTTTTT.

This chain connects TRBV7-6 to TRBJ1-2, with 9 nucleotides matching TRBD1. V trimming: 6 bases; J trimming: 7 bases; junction bases outside the gene matches: 6. Germline V gives CDR1 SGHVS, CDR2 FNYEAQ. This CDR3 comprises 13 residues. CDR3 nucleotide sequence: TGTGCCAGCAGTTGGACAGGGGCCCTTGGCTACACCTTC. It yields the protein CASSWTGALGYTF.

This chain uses TRBV29-1 with TRBJ2-1, with D uncertain. V was shortened by 3 bases and J by 0 bases, with 9 bases between the two germline ends. From germline, CDR1 is SQVTM and CDR2 ANQGSEA. This CDR3 is 14 amino acids long. The CDR3 bases are TGCAGCGTTGACGGTCCTCGCTCCTACAATGAGCAGTTCTTC. It yields the protein CSVDGPRSYNEQFF.

Points on this clone: The same CDR3 can be traced to other DNA sequences in this sample. The rearrangement uses TRBV5-1 and TRBJ2-7; 9 nucleotides line up with TRBD1. Germline CDR1 and CDR2: SGHRS and YFSETQ. This CDR3 is 14 amino acids long. The junction had 0 bases not matched to a gene; V was cut back by 0 bases and J by 2 bases. This CDR3 is CASSLGTGAYEQYF. CDR3 coding DNA: TGCGCCAGCAGCTTGGGGACAGGGGCCTACGAGCAGTACTTC.

The chain links TRBV10-1 to TRBJ2-1, with TRBD1 matching 8 bases. V was clipped by 5 bases and J by 9 bases; unmatched bases: 9. From germline, CDR1 is WNHNN and CDR2 SYGVQD (reference sequence). There are 14 residues in the CDR3. DNA for the CDR3: TGCGCCAGCAGTCGGACAGGGCGGTTGAGTGAGCAGTTCTTC. It codes for CASSRTGRLSEQFF.

This clone was counted a single time. This chain connects TRBV2 to TRBJ1-5; D gene uncertain. Germline V gene lookup returns CDR1 SNHLY and CDR2 FYNNEI. The CDR3 is 14 amino acids. Trimming removed 3 bases from V and 4 bases from J, with 10 bases in between. The CDR3 loop is CASSDGRLNQPQHF. CDR3 in DNA: TGTGCCAGCAGTGACGGCAGACTTAATCAGCCCCAGCATTTT.

CDR3 sequence (DNA): TGTGCCAGCAGTTTAGTCGCAGGGGGTCAGCCCCAGCATTTT. It is translated as CASSLVAGGQPQHF. The chain couples TRBV28 to TRBJ1-5; 7 positions agree with TRBD1. The junction had 4 bases not matched to a gene; V was cut back by 2 bases and J by 6 bases. CDR3 length: 14 residues. Germline V gene lookup returns CDR1 MDHEN and CDR2 SYDVKM.

The chain joins TRBV29-1 to TRBJ1-2; D unclear. This CDR3 spans 12 amino acids. Trimming pared 1 base from V and 5 bases from J, leaving 8 bases between. The germline gives CDR1 SQVTM, CDR2 ANQGSEA. CDR3 sequence (DNA): TGCAGCGTTGAAGTGTCGGGATATGGCTACACCTTC. It is translated as CSVEVSGYGYTF.

This chain links TRBV4-1 with TRBJ1-1; D is unclear. V lost 0 bases, J lost 1 base, and 9 bases lay in between. Germline CDR1 is MGHRA and CDR2 is YSYEKL. There are 15 residues in the CDR3. Here the CDR3 reads CASSQDMRQNTEAFF. The CDR3 nucleotides read TGCGCCAGCAGCCAAGATATGCGGCAGAACACTGAAGCTTTCTTT.

The chain is built from TRBV11-2 and TRBJ2-3; 7 bases are shared with TRBD1. Trimming took 2 bases from V and 0 from J; bases not matched to a gene: 2. This CDR3 region has 15 residues. In germline, CDR1 is SGHAT, CDR2 FQNNGV. The DNA for the CDR3 is TGTGCCAGCAGCTTAACGACAGGGAGCACAGATACGCAGTATTTT. This codes for CASSLTTGSTDTQYF.

The chain joins TRBV19 to TRBJ2-7; perhaps TRBD1 as D (5 bases). The germline V gene encodes CDR1 LNHDA and CDR2 SQIVND (reference sequence). Between the trimmed V and J ends, which lost 1 base and 0 bases, there was a span of 7 bases. The CDR3 sequence is 14 residues long. CDR3 in amino acids: CASSIGGSSYEQYF. CDR3 nucleotides: TGTGCCAGTAGTATAGGGGGCAGCTCCTACGAGCAGTACTTC.

The CDR3: CASSPGGRNQPQHF. CDR3 DNA: TGTGCCAGCAGTCCGGGGGGGAGGAATCAGCCCCAGCATTTT. The chain couples TRBV28 to TRBJ1-5, with D possibly being TRBD1 (5 bases). Germline CDR1 MDHEN, CDR2 SYDVKM. The CDR3 sequence is 14 residues long. V was pared by 5 bases and J by 4 bases, with 12 bases between. Full variable domain (outside the CDR3, taken from reference TRBV28 and TRBJ1-5): DVKVTQSSRYLVKRTGEKVFLECVQDMDHENMFWYRQDPGLGLRLIYFSYDVKMKEKGDIPEGYSVSREKKERFSLILESASTNQTSMYLCASSPGGRNQPQHFGDGTRLSIL.

This clone was detected only once. CDR3 in DNA: TGTGCCAGCAGCTTCGGGTTCGGGGGGGAAGGCGAGCAGTACTTC. Encoded protein: CASSFGFGGEGEQYF. The rearrangement uses TRBV11-2 and TRBJ2-7; TRBD2 agrees at 8 bases. CDR1 is SGHAT, CDR2 FQNNGV, per germline. The CDR3 extends over 15 amino acids. V was pared by 3 bases and J by 6 bases, with 10 bases of the junction left unmatched.

The rearrangement joins TRBV2 to TRBJ2-1; weak D call: TRBD2 (5 bases). The CDR3 sequence is 19 residues long. V lost 6 bases and J 0 bases, leaving 24 bases between the germline ends. The germline CDR1 and CDR2 sequences are SNHLY and FYNNEI. The CDR3 protein is CASRDGLDPLHSSYNEQFF. The CDR3 coding sequence is TGTGCCAGCAGGGACGGACTGGATCCCCTCCATAGCTCCTACAATGAGCAGTTCTTC.

This clone was counted a single time. This CDR3 reads CASSYRGEVYGYTF. DNA for the CDR3: TGTGCCAGCAGCTATAGGGGCGAAGTTTATGGCTACACCTTC. This chain connects TRBV7-9 to TRBJ1-2, with D perhaps matching TRBD1 (5 bases). Germline CDR1 SEHNR, CDR2 FQNEAQ (reference sequence). This CDR3 is built from 14 residues. Trimming stripped 4 bases from V and 5 bases from J, with 14 bases between.

The chain couples TRBV4-1 to TRBJ2-3; no definite D call. Looked up from germline, CDR1 is MGHRA and CDR2 is YSYEKL. The CDR3 is 15 amino acids. Trimming took off 0 bases at V and 1 base at J, with 8 bases between the two ends. CDR3 bases: TGCGCCAGCAGCCAAGATCTCTACCGCACAGATACGCAGTATTTT. Its protein product is CASSQDLYRTDTQYF.

The CDR3 coding sequence is TGTGCCAGCAGCTTAGTAGGCGGAATAAATCAGCCCCAGCATTTT. Translating gives CASSLVGGINQPQHF. This chain connects TRBV7-2 to TRBJ1-5; D ambiguous. CDR1 and CDR2 (germline): SGHTA, FQGNSA. The V end lost 1 base, the J end lost 4 bases, and 11 bases lay between the germline ends. The CDR3 sequence is 15 residues long.

V usage is TRBV19 and J usage is TRBJ1-1; possible D gene TRBD1, 6 bases. This CDR3 spans 16 amino acids. Looked up from germline, CDR1 is LNHDA and CDR2 is SQIVND (reference sequence). V lost 6 bases, J lost 0 bases, and 17 bases lay in between. CDR3 loop: CASRTAGGALNTEAFF. CDR3 coding DNA: TGTGCCAGTAGAACCGCGGGGGGGGCCTTGAACACTGAAGCTTTCTTT.

The DNA of the CDR3 is TGTGCCAGCAGCTTACTTGGCGGCAATGAGCAGTTCTTC. This gives the protein CASSLLGGNEQFF. V usage is TRBV11-2 and J usage is TRBJ2-1; D unclear. V lost 2 bases and J 6 bases, leaving 8 bases between the germline ends. The CDR3 totals 13 residues. Germline V CDR1 and CDR2: SGHAT, FQNNGV. Drawing the rest from reference TRBV11-2 and TRBJ2-1, the complete variable domain is EAGVAQSPRYKIIEKRQSVAFWCNPISGHATLYWYQQILGQGPKLLIQFQNNGVVDDSQLPKDRFSAERLKGVDSTLKIQPAKLEDSAVYLCASSLLGGNEQFFGPGTRLTVL.